A selection of T cell receptor beta chains follows, all from one sample in a study of T cell responses to AZD1222 COVID-19 vaccine. The table came from immunoSEQ multiplex PCR; TCRdb's copy has only in-frame clones and leaves some out. The table includes 200,000 or so clones, approximately 93% detected once. The source material was peripheral blood, sampled 28 days after the second AZD1222 dose. Receptor source: an adult who received the AZD1222 COVID-19 vaccine. Both conserved end residues are part of each CDR3. Each record gives: V gene, clone size, J gene, CDR3 length, D gene, CDR3 DNA, CDR3 protein. The D gene is left open where the match is weak. For some rows the clone size is stated as once, few or many, or as a class when expanded; others skip it.

V: TRBV7-8; size: -; J: TRBJ2-7; length: 12; D: -; DNA: TGTGCCAGCAGCTTAGCCCCTCCCCGAGCGTACTTC; CDR3: CASSLAPPRAYF
V: TRBV27; size: few; J: TRBJ1-2; length: 17; D: TRBD1; DNA: TGTGCCAGCAGTTACGCACGACAGGGTGGGTCCAACTATGGCTACACCTTC; CDR3: CASSYARQGGSNYGYTF
V: TRBV15; size: -; J: TRBJ2-7; length: 14; D: -; DNA: TGTGCCACCAGCAGAGGAACCGAGGTCAACGAGCAGTACTTC; CDR3: CATSRGTEVNEQYF
V: TRBV19; size: -; J: TRBJ1-2; length: 13; D: -; DNA: TGTGCCAGTAGTATGGGGGGTAACTATGGCTACACCTTC; CDR3: CASSMGGNYGYTF
V: TRBV5-5; size: -; J: TRBJ1-5; length: 17; D: -; DNA: TGTGCCAGCAGCTTGGTAGGGCAGCGGTATAGCAATCAGCCCCAGCATTTT; CDR3: CASSLVGQRYSNQPQHF
V: TRBV18; size: -; J: TRBJ2-1; length: 16; D: TRBD2; DNA: TGTGCCAGCTCACCACCGGCCAGCGGGGCAACCAATGAGCAGTTCTTC; CDR3: CASSPPASGATNEQFF
V: TRBV28; size: -; J: TRBJ2-7; length: 16; D: TRBD1; DNA: TGTGCCAGCAGTTTACTTCCCGGGACAGGGTCCTACGAGCAGTACTTC; CDR3: CASSLLPGTGSYEQYF
V: TRBV9; size: -; J: TRBJ2-1; length: 15; D: -; DNA: TGTGCCAGCAGCGTAGAGGGGGGGCCCTACAATGAGCAGTTCTTC; CDR3: CASSVEGGPYNEQFF
V: TRBV21-1; size: once; J: TRBJ2-7; length: 15; D: -; DNA: TGTGCCAGCAGCAAACAGGCATTGGGGGCCTACGAGCAGTACTTC; CDR3: CASSKQALGAYEQYF
V: TRBV6-5; size: once; J: TRBJ2-5; length: 13; D: TRBD1; DNA: TGTGCCAGCAGTTACAGGGGGCGCGAGACCCAGTACTTC; CDR3: CASSYRGRETQYF
V: TRBV5-1; size: -; J: TRBJ2-5; length: 15; D: -; DNA: TGCGCCAGCATGTTGGCGGGGTCAGACTGGGAGACCCAGTACTTC; CDR3: CASMLAGSDWETQYF
V: TRBV5-4; size: -; J: TRBJ2-1; length: 12; D: -; DNA: TGTGCCAGCACCTCGAGGAGAGATGAGCAGTTCTTC; CDR3: CASTSRRDEQFF
V: TRBV6-5; size: -; J: TRBJ2-7; length: 14; D: -; DNA: TGTGCCAGCAGGGGCGGGACCGGGATGGGGGAGCAGTACTTC; CDR3: CASRGGTGMGEQYF
V: TRBV5-4; size: -; J: TRBJ1-1; length: 15; D: TRBD1; DNA: TGTGCCAGCAGCACTGGACAGGTCATGAACACTGAAGCTTTCTTT; CDR3: CASSTGQVMNTEAFF
V: TRBV7-2; size: -; J: TRBJ1-5; length: 20; D: -; DNA: TGTGCCAGCAGCTTAGCCCTGGCGTACCCTTTCTTAGGGTTCAATCAGCCCCAGCATTTT; CDR3: CASSLALAYPFLGFNQPQHF
V: TRBV27; size: few; J: TRBJ2-5; length: 14; D: -; DNA: TGTGCCAGCAGTTTTCGGCCACAACAAGAGACCCAGTACTTC; CDR3: CASSFRPQQETQYF
V: TRBV4-3; size: -; J: TRBJ1-6; length: 16; D: -; DNA: TGCGCCAGCAGCCAAGGCGGGCAGGGCCTAAATTCACCCCTCCACTTT; CDR3: CASSQGGQGLNSPLHF
V: TRBV27; size: -; J: TRBJ2-3; length: 16; D: TRBD2; DNA: TGTGCCAGCAGTTTTCTCCCTAGCGGGGGCACAGATACGCAGTATTTT; CDR3: CASSFLPSGGTDTQYF
V: TRBV21-1; size: -; J: TRBJ1-2; length: 14; D: -; DNA: TGTGCCAGCAGCAAACCGCGCCACGGGAGTGGCTACACCTTC; CDR3: CASSKPRHGSGYTF
V: TRBV19; size: -; J: TRBJ1-2; length: 12; D: -; DNA: TGTGCCAGCAGGGGAAATAACTATGGCTACACCTTC; CDR3: CASRGNNYGYTF
V: TRBV20-1; size: -; J: TRBJ2-7; length: 11; D: -; DNA: TGCAGCGCAGACGGATTTTACGAGCAGTACTTC; CDR3: CSADGFYEQYF
V: TRBV29-1; size: -; J: TRBJ1-1; length: 13; D: -; DNA: TGCAGCGTCAGCCAGGGACTGAACACTGAAGCTTTCTTT; CDR3: CSVSQGLNTEAFF
V: TRBV2; size: -; J: TRBJ2-3; length: 13; D: -; DNA: TGTGCCAGCAGTGCGGGCCCCTCAAATACGCAGTATTTT; CDR3: CASSAGPSNTQYF
V: TRBV7-9; size: once; J: TRBJ1-6; length: 14; D: TRBD1; DNA: TGTGCCAGCAGCTCTACAGGGGGCCATTCACCCCTCCACTTT; CDR3: CASSSTGGHSPLHF
V: TRBV28; size: -; J: TRBJ1-2; length: 14; D: -; DNA: TGTGCCAGCAGTGAGTCAGGGTCAAACTATGGCTACACCTTC; CDR3: CASSESGSNYGYTF
V: TRBV5-6; size: -; J: TRBJ1-1; length: 15; D: TRBD1; DNA: TGTGCCAGCAGCTTGGGGACAGGGGGACGGACTGAAGCTTTCTTT; CDR3: CASSLGTGGRTEAFF
V: TRBV13; size: -; J: TRBJ2-5; length: 15; D: -; DNA: TGTGCCAGCAGCCCCATGACGAGGGGGGGAGAGACCCAGTACTTC; CDR3: CASSPMTRGGETQYF
V: TRBV27; size: -; J: TRBJ1-2; length: 13; D: -; DNA: TGTGCCAGCGCTTCTCTTGGGGGCTATGGCTACACCTTC; CDR3: CASASLGGYGYTF
V: TRBV2; size: -; J: TRBJ2-3; length: 15; D: TRBD1; DNA: TGTGCCAGCAGTGGGGACAGGGCGGCCCAGGATACGCAGTATTTT; CDR3: CASSGDRAAQDTQYF